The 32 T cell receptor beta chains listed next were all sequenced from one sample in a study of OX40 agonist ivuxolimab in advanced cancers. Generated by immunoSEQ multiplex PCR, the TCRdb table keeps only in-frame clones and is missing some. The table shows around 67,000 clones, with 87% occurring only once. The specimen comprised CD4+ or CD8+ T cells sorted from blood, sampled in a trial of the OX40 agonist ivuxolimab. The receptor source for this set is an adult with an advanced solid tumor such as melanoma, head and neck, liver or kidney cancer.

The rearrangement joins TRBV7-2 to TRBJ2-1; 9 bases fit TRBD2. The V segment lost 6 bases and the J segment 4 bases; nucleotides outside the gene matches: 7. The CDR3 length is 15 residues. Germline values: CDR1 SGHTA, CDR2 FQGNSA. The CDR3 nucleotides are TGTGCCAGCAGTCCGTCTAGCGGGACATACAATGAGCAGTTCTTC. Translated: CASSPSSGTYNEQFF.

CDR3 amino acids: CASSAGPTGMMETQYF. The CDR3 DNA reads TGTGCCAGCAGTGCCGGGCCCACAGGGATGATGGAGACCCAGTACTTC. The V and J genes are TRBV28 and TRBJ2-5, with D possibly matching TRBD1 (6 bases). The CDR3 sequence is 16 residues long. From germline, CDR1 is MDHEN and CDR2 SYDVKM. Trimming removed 5 bases from V and 5 bases from J, with 21 bases in between.

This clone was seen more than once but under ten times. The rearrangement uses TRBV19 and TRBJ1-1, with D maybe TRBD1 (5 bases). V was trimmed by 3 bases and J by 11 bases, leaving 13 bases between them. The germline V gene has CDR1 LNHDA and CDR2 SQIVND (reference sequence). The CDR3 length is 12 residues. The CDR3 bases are TGTGCCAGTAGTATCCTAGGGACGTCGGCTTTCTTT. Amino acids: CASSILGTSAFF.

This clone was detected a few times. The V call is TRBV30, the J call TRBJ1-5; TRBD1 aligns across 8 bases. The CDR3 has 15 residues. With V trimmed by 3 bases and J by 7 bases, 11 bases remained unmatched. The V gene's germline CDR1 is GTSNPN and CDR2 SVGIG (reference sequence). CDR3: CAWSPGTGQGQPQHF. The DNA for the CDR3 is TGTGCCTGGAGCCCGGGGACAGGCCAGGGGCAGCCCCAGCATTTT.

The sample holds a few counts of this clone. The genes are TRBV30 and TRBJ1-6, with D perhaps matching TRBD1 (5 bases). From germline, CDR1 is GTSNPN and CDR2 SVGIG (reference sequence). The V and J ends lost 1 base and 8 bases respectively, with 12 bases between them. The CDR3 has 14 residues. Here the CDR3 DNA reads TGTGCCTGGAGTGCAGGAGGGGCAGATTCACCCCTCCACTTT. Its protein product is CAWSAGGADSPLHF.

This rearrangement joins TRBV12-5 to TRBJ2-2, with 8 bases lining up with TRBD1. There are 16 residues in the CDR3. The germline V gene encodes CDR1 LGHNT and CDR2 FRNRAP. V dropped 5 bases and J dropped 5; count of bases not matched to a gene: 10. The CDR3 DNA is TGTGCTAGTGGTCCCCGGGACAGGACCGGGACCGGGGAGCTGTTTTTT. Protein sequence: CASGPRDRTGTGELFF.

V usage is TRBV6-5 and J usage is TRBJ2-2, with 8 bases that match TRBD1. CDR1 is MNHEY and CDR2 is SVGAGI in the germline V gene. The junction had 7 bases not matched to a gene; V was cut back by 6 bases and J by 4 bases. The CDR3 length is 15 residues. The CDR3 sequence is CASRGQAPSTGELFF. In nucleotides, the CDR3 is TGTGCCAGCAGGGGACAGGCCCCGAGCACCGGGGAGCTGTTTTTT.

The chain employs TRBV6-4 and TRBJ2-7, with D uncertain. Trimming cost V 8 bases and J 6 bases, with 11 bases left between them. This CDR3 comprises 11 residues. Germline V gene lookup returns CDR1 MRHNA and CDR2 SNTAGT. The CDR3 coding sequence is TGTGCCAGCCACGGCGCTCGCGAGCAGTACTTC. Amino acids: CASHGAREQYF.

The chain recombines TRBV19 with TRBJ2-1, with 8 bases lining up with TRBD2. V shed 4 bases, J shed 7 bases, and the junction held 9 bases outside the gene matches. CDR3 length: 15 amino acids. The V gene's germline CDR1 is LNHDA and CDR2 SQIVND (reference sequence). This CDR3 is CASSTGTSGRNEQFF. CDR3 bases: TGTGCCAGTAGTACTGGGACTAGTGGGAGGAATGAGCAGTTCTTC.

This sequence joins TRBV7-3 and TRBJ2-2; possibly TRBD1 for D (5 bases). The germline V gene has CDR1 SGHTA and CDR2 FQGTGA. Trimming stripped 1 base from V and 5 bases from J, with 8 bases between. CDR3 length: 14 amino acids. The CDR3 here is CASSLSPGTGELFF. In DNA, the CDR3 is TGTGCCAGCAGCTTAAGTCCAGGGACCGGGGAGCTGTTTTTT.

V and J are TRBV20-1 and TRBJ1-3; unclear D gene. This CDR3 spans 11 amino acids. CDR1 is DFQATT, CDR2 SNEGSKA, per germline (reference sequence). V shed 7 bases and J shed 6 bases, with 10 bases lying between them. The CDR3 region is CSVCPINTIYF. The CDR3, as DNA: TGCAGTGTTTGCCCAATAAACACCATATATTTT.

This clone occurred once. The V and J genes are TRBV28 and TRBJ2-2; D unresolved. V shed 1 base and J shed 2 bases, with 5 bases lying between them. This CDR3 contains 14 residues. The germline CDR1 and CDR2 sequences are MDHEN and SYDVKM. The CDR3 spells CASSLLTNTGELFF. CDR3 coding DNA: TGTGCCAGCAGTTTATTGACCAACACCGGGGAGCTGTTTTTT.

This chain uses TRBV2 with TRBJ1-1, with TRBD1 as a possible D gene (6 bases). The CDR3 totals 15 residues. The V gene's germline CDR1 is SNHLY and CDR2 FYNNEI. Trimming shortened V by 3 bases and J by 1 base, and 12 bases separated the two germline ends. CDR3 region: CASSDRGLSNTEAFF. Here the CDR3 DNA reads TGTGCCAGCAGTGACAGGGGCCTTTCGAACACTGAAGCTTTCTTT. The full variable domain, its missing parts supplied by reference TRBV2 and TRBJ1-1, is EPEVTQTPSHQVTQMGQEVILRCVPISNHLYFYWYRQILGQKVEFLVSFYNNEISEKSEIFDDQFSVERPDGSNFTLKIRSTKLEDSAMYFCASSDRGLSNTEAFFGQGTRLTVV.

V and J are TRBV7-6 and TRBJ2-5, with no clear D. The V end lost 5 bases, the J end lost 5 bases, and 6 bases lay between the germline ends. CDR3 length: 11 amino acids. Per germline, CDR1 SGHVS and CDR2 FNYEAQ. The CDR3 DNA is TGTGCCAGCAGCCGGCGGGAGACCCAGTACTTC. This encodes CASSRRETQYF.

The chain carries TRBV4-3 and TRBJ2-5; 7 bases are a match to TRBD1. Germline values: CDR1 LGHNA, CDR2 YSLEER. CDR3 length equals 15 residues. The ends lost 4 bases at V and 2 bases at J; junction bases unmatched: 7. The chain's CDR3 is CASSRETGSQETQYF. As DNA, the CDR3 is TGCGCCAGCAGCCGAGAGACAGGGTCGCAAGAGACCCAGTACTTC.

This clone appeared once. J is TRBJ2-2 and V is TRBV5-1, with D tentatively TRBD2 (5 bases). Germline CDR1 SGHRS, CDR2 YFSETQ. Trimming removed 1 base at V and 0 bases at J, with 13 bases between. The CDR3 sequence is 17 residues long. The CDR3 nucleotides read TGCGCCAGCAGCTTGTGGGATGGGAGCGCGAACACCGGGGAGCTGTTTTTT. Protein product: CASSLWDGSANTGELFF. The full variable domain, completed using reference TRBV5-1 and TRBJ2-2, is KAGVTQTPRYLIKTRGQQVTLSCSPISGHRSVSWYQQTPGQGLQFLFEYFSETQRNKGNFPGRFSGRQFSNSRSEMNVSTLELGDSALYLCASSLWDGSANTGELFFGEGSRLTVL.

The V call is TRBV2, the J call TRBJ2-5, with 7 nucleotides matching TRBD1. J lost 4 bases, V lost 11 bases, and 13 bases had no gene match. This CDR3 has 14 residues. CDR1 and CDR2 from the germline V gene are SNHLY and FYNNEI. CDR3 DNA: TGTGCCTCCAATTATCAGGGGGACGGAGAGACCCAGTACTTC. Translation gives CASNYQGDGETQYF.

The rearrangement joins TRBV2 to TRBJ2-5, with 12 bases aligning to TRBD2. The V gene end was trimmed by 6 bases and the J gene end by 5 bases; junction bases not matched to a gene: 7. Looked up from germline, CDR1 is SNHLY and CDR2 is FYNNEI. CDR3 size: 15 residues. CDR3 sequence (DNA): TGTGCCAGCAGCGAGCTAGCGGGGGGGGAGGAGACCCAGTACTTC. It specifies CASSELAGGEETQYF.

CDR3 nucleotides: TGCGCCAGCAGTGGGCCTAGCCGAAGCACAGATACGCAGTATTTT. Its protein product is CASSGPSRSTDTQYF. This sequence joins TRBV10-1 and TRBJ2-3; maybe TRBD2 (5 bases). Per germline, CDR1 WNHNN and CDR2 SYGVQD (reference sequence). The CDR3 covers 15 residues. V lost 4 bases to trimming and J lost 0 bases, with 11 bases between them.

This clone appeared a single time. The CDR3: CSVRASRFNGELFF. In nucleotides, the CDR3 is TGCAGCGTTCGGGCTAGTAGGTTTAACGGGGAGCTGTTTTTT. The rearrangement joins TRBV29-1 to TRBJ2-2; no reliable D call. The CDR3 runs to 14 residues. Germline V lookup: CDR1 SQVTM, CDR2 ANQGSEA. Between the trimmed V and J ends, which lost 5 bases and 7 bases, there was a span of 17 bases.

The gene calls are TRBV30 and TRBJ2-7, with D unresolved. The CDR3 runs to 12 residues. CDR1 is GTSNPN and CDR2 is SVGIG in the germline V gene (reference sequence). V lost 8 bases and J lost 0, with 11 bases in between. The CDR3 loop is CAGKLSSYEQYF. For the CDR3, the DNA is TGTGCCGGTAAACTGAGCTCCTACGAGCAGTACTTC.

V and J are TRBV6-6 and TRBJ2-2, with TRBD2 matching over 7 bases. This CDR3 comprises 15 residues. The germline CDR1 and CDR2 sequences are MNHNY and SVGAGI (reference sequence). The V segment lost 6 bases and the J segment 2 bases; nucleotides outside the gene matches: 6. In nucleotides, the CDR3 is TGTGCCAGCAGGGGCGGGACTATCAACACCGGGGAGCTGTTTTTT. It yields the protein CASRGGTINTGELFF.

This chain's CDR3 is CASSIGTFRNTIYF. The DNA of the CDR3 is TGTGCCAGTAGTATCGGGACTTTCCGAAACACCATATATTTT. This chain links TRBV19 with TRBJ1-3; tentative D call: TRBD1 (5 bases). Germline V CDR1 and CDR2: LNHDA, SQIVND (reference sequence). The CDR3 runs 14 residues. Trimming cost V 3 bases and J 5 bases, with 11 bases left between them.

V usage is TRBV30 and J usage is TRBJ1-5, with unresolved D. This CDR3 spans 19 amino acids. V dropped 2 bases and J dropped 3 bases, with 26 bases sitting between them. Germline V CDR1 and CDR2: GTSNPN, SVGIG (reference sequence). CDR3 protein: CAWSWGTFGGIEPNQPQHF. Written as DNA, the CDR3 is TGTGCCTGGAGTTGGGGAACGTTTGGAGGGATTGAACCCAATCAGCCCCAGCATTTT.

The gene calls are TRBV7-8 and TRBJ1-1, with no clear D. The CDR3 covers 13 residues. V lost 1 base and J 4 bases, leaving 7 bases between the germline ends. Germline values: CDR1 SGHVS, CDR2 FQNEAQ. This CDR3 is CASSLGKTTEAFF. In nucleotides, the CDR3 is TGTGCCAGCAGCTTAGGCAAGACCACTGAAGCTTTCTTT.

This chain's CDR3 is CASSPGRLQGYTF. As DNA, the CDR3 is TGTGCCAGCAGCCCCGGACGTCTACAAGGCTACACCTTC. V usage is TRBV7-6 and J usage is TRBJ1-2; D uncertain. The V and J ends lost 5 bases and 8 bases respectively, with 15 bases between them. Germline V gene data show CDR1 as SGHVS and CDR2 as FNYEAQ. The CDR3 is made up of 13 amino acids.

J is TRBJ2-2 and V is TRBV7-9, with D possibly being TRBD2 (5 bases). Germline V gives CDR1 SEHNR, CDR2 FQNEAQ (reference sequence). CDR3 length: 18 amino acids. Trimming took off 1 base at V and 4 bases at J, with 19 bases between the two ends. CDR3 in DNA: TGTGCCAGCAGCTTAGGCGCCCCCGGACTGCTAGGCACCGGGGAGCTGTTTTTT. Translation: CASSLGAPGLLGTGELFF.

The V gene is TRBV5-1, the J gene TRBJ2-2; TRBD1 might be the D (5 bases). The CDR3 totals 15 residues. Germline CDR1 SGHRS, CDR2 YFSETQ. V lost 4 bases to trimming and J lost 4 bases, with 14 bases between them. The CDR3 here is CASSPHQGTTGELFF. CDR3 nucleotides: TGCGCCAGCAGCCCGCACCAGGGTACCACCGGGGAGCTGTTTTTT.

Here the CDR3 reads CAWSVKTPTSGNTIYF. The CDR3 DNA reads as TGTGCCTGGAGTGTAAAAACCCCGACGTCTGGAAACACCATATATTTT. The V call is TRBV30, the J call TRBJ1-3; D call uncertain. Trimming took off 0 bases at V and 1 base at J, with 13 bases between the two ends. CDR3 length: 16 amino acids. The germline V gene encodes CDR1 GTSNPN and CDR2 SVGIG (reference sequence).

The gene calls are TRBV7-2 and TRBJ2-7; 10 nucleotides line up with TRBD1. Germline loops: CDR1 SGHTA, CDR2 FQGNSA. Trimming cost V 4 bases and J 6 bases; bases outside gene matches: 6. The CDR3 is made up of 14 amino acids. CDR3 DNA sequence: TGTGCCAGCAGCTCAAGACAGGGGGCGTCCGAGCAGTACTTC. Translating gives CASSSRQGASEQYF.

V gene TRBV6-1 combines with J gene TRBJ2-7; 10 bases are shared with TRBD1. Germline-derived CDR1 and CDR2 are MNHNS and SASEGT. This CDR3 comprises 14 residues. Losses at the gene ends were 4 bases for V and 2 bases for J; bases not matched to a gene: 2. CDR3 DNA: TGTGCCAGCAGTGGAGACAGGGGGCCCTACGAGCAGTACTTC. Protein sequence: CASSGDRGPYEQYF.

The CDR3 bases are TGTGCCAGCAGCTTAGCGTCAGTCTATAGCAATCAGCCCCAGCATTTT. Amino acid sequence: CASSLASVYSNQPQHF. The chain recombines TRBV7-9 with TRBJ1-5, with D hard to call. There are 16 residues in the CDR3. Per germline, CDR1 SEHNR and CDR2 FQNEAQ (reference sequence). Trimming stripped 0 bases from V and 0 bases from J, with 9 bases between.